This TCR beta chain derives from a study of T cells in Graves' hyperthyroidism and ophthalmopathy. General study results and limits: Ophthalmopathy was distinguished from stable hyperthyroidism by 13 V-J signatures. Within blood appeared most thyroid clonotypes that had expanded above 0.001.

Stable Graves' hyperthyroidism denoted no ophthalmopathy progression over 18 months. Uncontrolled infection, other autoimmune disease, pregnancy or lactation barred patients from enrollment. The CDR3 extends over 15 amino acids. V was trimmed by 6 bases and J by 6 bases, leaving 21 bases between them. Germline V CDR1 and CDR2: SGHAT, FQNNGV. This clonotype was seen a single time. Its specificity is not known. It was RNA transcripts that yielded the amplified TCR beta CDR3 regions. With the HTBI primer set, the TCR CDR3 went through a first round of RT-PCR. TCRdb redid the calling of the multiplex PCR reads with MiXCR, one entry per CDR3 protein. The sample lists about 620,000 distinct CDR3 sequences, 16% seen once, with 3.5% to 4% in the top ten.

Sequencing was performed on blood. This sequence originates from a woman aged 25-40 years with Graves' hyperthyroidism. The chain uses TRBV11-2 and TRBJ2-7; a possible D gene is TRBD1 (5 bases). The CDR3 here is CASRASRGRALEQYF. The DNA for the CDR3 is TGTGCCAGCAGGGCTTCTAGGGGCAGAGCTCTCGAGCAGTACTTC.